These 18 T cell receptor beta chains originate from one sample sequenced in a study of blood T cell repertoires in COVID-19. Using immunoSEQ multiplex PCR, the repertoire was profiled, and TCRdb retains in-frame clones only, with some absent. The sample carries 250,000 to 350,000 clones, roughly nine tenths recorded once. The specimen was PBMCs or T cells enriched from blood (not recorded which). These receptors came from a woman in her forties or fifties who had recovered from COVID-19.

This chain uses TRBV29-1 with TRBJ1-1, with 8 bases matching TRBD1. CDR3 length: 16 residues. The germline V gene has CDR1 SQVTM and CDR2 ANQGSEA. With V trimmed by 0 bases and J by 1 base, 7 bases remained unmatched. Written as DNA, the CDR3 is TGCAGCGTTGAAGATCTCTTCGGACAGGGGAACACTGAAGCTTTCTTT. Amino acid sequence: CSVEDLFGQGNTEAFF.

The rearrangement links TRBV28 to TRBJ1-1; tentatively, D is TRBD1 (6 bases). The V and J ends lost 4 bases and 5 bases respectively, with 20 bases between them. Germline loops: CDR1 MDHEN, CDR2 SYDVKM. CDR3 size: 16 residues. CDR3 residues: CASSSIQGWVETEAFF. The CDR3 DNA sequence: TGTGCCAGCAGTTCCATACAGGGTTGGGTGGAAACTGAAGCTTTCTTT. The full variable domain, rest sourced from reference TRBV28 and TRBJ1-1, is DVKVTQSSRYLVKRTGEKVFLECVQDMDHENMFWYRQDPGLGLRLIYFSYDVKMKEKGDIPEGYSVSREKKERFSLILESASTNQTSMYLCASSSIQGWVETEAFFGQGTRLTVV.

J is TRBJ2-4 and V is TRBV2, with TRBD1 identical over 7 bases. This CDR3 comprises 13 residues. Losses at the gene ends were 7 bases for V and 8 bases for J; bases not matched to a gene: 8. Germline V CDR1 and CDR2: SNHLY, FYNNEI. The DNA of the CDR3 is TGTGCCAGCATCCGCGACAGGGAAGACATTCAGTACTTC. It specifies CASIRDREDIQYF.

In its sample, this clone was seen a few times. CDR3 bases: TGTGCCTGGAACTCGGGGAGGCGGAACAATCAGCCCCAGCATTTT. This gives the protein CAWNSGRRNNQPQHF. This sequence joins TRBV30 and TRBJ1-5; D remains ambiguous. Germline CDR1 GTSNPN, CDR2 SVGIG (reference sequence). The V and J ends lost 4 bases and 3 bases respectively, with 16 bases between them. The length of the CDR3 is 15 residues.

CDR3 sequence reads: CASSPGARGIGYEKLFF. The DNA for the CDR3 is TGTGCCAGCAGCCCTGGGGCCAGGGGAATAGGTTATGAAAAACTGTTTTTT. This chain uses TRBV7-9 with TRBJ1-4, with a weak D call TRBD1 (6 bases). Germline CDR1 reads SEHNR; CDR2 reads FQNEAQ (reference sequence). V was shortened by 5 bases and J by 6 bases, with 22 bases between the two germline ends. CDR3 length: 17 residues.

As concerns this clone: One end of the junction is discordant with germline, which a read error may explain. This chain connects TRBV5-1 to TRBJ2-7; a weak D match, TRBD2 (6 bases). The germline V gene has CDR1 SGHRS and CDR2 YFSETQ. The CDR3 totals 13 residues. The CDR3 sequence is CASSLEGNYEQYF. CDR3 DNA sequence: TGCGCCAGCAGTTTGGAGGGGAACTACGAGCAGTACTTC.

The rearrangement uses TRBV4-3 and TRBJ2-7; 14 nucleotides align to TRBD2. V lost 4 bases to trimming and J lost 0 bases; unmatched junction nucleotides: 5. CDR3 length equals 17 residues. Germline CDR1 reads LGHNA; CDR2 reads YSLEER. CDR3 residues: CASSRGTSGSLSYEQYF. CDR3 DNA sequence: TGCGCCAGCAGCCGAGGGACTAGCGGGAGTCTCTCCTACGAGCAGTACTTC.

The CDR3 sequence is CASSPQGGNTEAFF. CDR3 coding DNA: TGTGCCAGCAGCCCTCAGGGGGGGAACACTGAAGCTTTCTTT. This chain links TRBV7-9 with TRBJ1-1, with 7 bases fitting TRBD1. The CDR3 has 14 residues. Per the germline V gene, CDR1 is SEHNR and CDR2 is FQNEAQ (reference sequence). V trimming: 5 bases; J trimming: 1 base; junction bases outside the gene matches: 4.

The gene calls are TRBV28 and TRBJ1-1; 11 nucleotides align to TRBD1. Trimming cost V 5 bases and J 4 bases; bases outside gene matches: 6. The CDR3 is 15 residues long. Germline assignment: CDR1 MDHEN and CDR2 SYDVKM. CDR3 in DNA: TGTGCCAGCAGTAGGACAGGGGGCGCCGGCACTGAAGCTTTCTTT. It encodes CASSRTGGAGTEAFF.

V and J are TRBV25-1 and TRBJ1-1; weak D call: TRBD1 (5 bases). V was clipped by 3 bases and J by 0 bases, with 8 bases between them. The CDR3 is 14 amino acids. The germline V gene has CDR1 MGHDK and CDR2 SYGVNS. The CDR3 region has the DNA TGTGCCAGCAGTGAGGAGACAGTGAACACTGAAGCTTTCTTT. It is translated as CASSEETVNTEAFF.

The rearrangement uses TRBV6-5 and TRBJ1-2, with no clear D. V shed 7 bases and J shed 4 bases, with 16 bases lying between them. The CDR3 loop spans 14 amino acids. The germline gives CDR1 MNHEY, CDR2 SVGAGI. CDR3: CASTKMAGPYGYTF. The CDR3 DNA reads TGTGCCAGCACCAAAATGGCAGGCCCCTATGGCTACACCTTC.

This clone was picked up one time. The CDR3 nucleotides are TGTGCCAGCAGTTTTGGGGGAGGGGTGGCTAATGAAAAACTGTTTTTT. This gives the protein CASSFGGGVANEKLFF. The chain has TRBV28 and TRBJ1-4; perhaps TRBD1 as D (5 bases). The CDR3 covers 16 residues. Trimming removed 3 bases at V and 3 bases at J, with 14 bases between. Germline V lookup: CDR1 MDHEN, CDR2 SYDVKM.

This clone appeared once. This chain joins TRBV19 and TRBJ1-5, with 7 nucleotides matching TRBD1. Germline trimming cut 5 bases from V and 4 bases from J; bases unmatched to any gene: 8. Germline loops: CDR1 LNHDA, CDR2 SQIVND (reference sequence). The CDR3 has 15 amino acids. The CDR3 spells CASSLGDRVNQPQHF. CDR3 bases: TGTGCCAGTAGTCTGGGAGACAGGGTAAATCAGCCCCAGCATTTT.

V gene TRBV5-4 combines with J gene TRBJ2-1, with 10 bases identical to TRBD2. Germline CDR1 is SGHNT and CDR2 is YYREEE (reference sequence). The CDR3 has 16 residues. Trimming cost V 0 bases and J 6 bases; bases outside gene matches: 6. CDR3 bases: TGTGCCAGCAGCTTGGGCTCAGCGGGAGGGGGCAATGAGCAGTTCTTC. Translated: CASSLGSAGGGNEQFF.

The chain recombines TRBV2 with TRBJ2-7; 7 nucleotides match TRBD1. The CDR3 runs 14 residues. J lost 7 bases, V lost 6 bases, and 12 bases had no gene match. Per germline, CDR1 SNHLY and CDR2 FYNNEI. As DNA, the CDR3 is TGTGCCAGCAGCGGCGAGGGGGCCTCATCAGAGCAGTACTTC. This codes for CASSGEGASSEQYF.

The J gene is TRBJ2-1, the V gene TRBV7-3; 7 bases line up with TRBD2. Unmatched junction bases numbered 2, after V lost 0 bases and J lost 9 bases. Germline values: CDR1 SGHTA, CDR2 FQGTGA. The CDR3 has 13 amino acids. DNA for the CDR3: TGTGCCAGCAGCTTAACGACGGGGGGTGAGCAGTTCTTC. Translation gives CASSLTTGGEQFF.

This clone was recorded a few times. The rearrangement joins TRBV19 to TRBJ1-1, with D possibly TRBD1 on 5 matching bases. Trimming left V 6 bases short and J 5 bases short, with 13 bases between. Germline V gene lookup returns CDR1 LNHDA and CDR2 SQIVND (reference sequence). CDR3 size: 13 residues. CDR3: CASRQGSNTEAFF. CDR3 in DNA: TGTGCCAGTAGGCAGGGTAGCAATACTGAAGCTTTCTTT. The full variable domain, rest sourced from reference TRBV19 and TRBJ1-1, is DGGITQSPKYLFRKEGQNVTLSCEQNLNHDAMYWYRQDPGQGLRLIYYSQIVNDFQKGDIAEGYSVSREKKESFPLTVTSAQKNPTAFYLCASRQGSNTEAFFGQGTRLTVV.

The V gene is TRBV7-2, the J gene TRBJ2-7; 14 nucleotides line up with TRBD2. Germline CDR1 and CDR2: SGHTA and FQGNSA. Trimming took 4 bases from V and 4 from J; bases not matched to a gene: 6. CDR3 length: 16 residues. CDR3 DNA: TGTGCCAGCAGCTCTACGGGACTAGCGGGAGCTTACGAGCAGTACTTC. Translating gives CASSSTGLAGAYEQYF.